This T cell receptor (beta chain) was documented in a study of breast tumors, draining lymph nodes, adjacent tissues (dated by TCRdb to 2015 to 2016). At the level of the whole study: TCR beta repertoires were compared across tumor, adjacent nontumor tissue and axillary lymph nodes obtained from breast cancer patients. The study aimed to assess the relationships and possible T-cell exchange between tumor, surrounding tissue and draining lymph node repertoires in human breast cancer. Study-wide conclusions, independent of this receptor: A scenario in which most tumor T cells derive from the lymph node and then expand within tumor tissue was judged to be consistent with the data. Tumor and nontumor tissue repertoires were significantly more similar in luminal-like than in basal-like breast cancer. T-cell repertoire diversity in tumors was found to be lower than in lymph nodes but higher than in nontumor tissue, and preferential V and J gene usage was observed. Rather than being directly demonstrated, the conclusion that tumor T cells originate in lymph nodes was presented as consistent with a hypothesis.

As for this clonotype: The antigen this receptor binds is unknown. Base qualities are not provided; no much larger clone lies one nucleotide away.

For CDR1 and CDR2, the germline V gene (reference sequence) lists DFQATT and SNEGSKA. V is reduced by 2 bases and J by 1 base, leaving a spacing of 11 bases between them. The CDR3 has 14 amino acids, counting the end cysteine and phenylalanine. The only DNA kept is the CDR3, 42 bases in frame from the first base. Lymph node samples were obtained from the axillary draining lymph nodes of breast cancer patients. The data were produced on an Illumina HiSeq 2000. Multiplex PCR amplification was used to generate the TCR beta chain libraries. The amplified TCR beta chain products were analyzed by high-throughput sequencing. In TCRdb, the public reads were trimmed at Q25 with fastp and aligned with MiXCR, with productive beta chains retained. When rows share a CDR3 protein, they turn into one entry using the most common DNA and genes. Recorded for this sample are approximately 100,000 distinct CDR3 sequences; around 30% of them occurred a single time. In total, the top ten clones hold around 5.9% of the sample.

The receptor was derived from a female donor with breast cancer. Some clones in this sample may be carry-over from other donors' samples. The receptor chain draws on TRBV20-1 and TRBJ1-2; matching of 5 bases hints at TRBD1 as the D gene. Sequenced input: axillary lymph node tissue. The CDR3 region: CSARRGGSNYGYTF. The nucleotide sequence reads TGCAGTGCTAGACGGGGGGGGAGTAACTATGGCTACACCTTC.